The entry below gives a single T cell receptor (beta chain) sequence along with its context. Around 10 ml fresh peripheral blood yielded the PBMCs. RNA transcripts served as the template for amplifying TCR beta CDR3 regions. The HTBI primer set served for first-round RT-PCR of the TCR CDR3. TCRdb ran MiXCR on the multiplex PCR reads and lists one entry per CDR3 protein. The sample consists of fewer than 500,000 distinct CDR3 sequences, about 14% of them appearing once. Trimming shortened V by 7 bases and J by 2 bases, and 15 bases separated the two germline ends. This CDR3 has 14 amino acids. The data are from a study of T cells in Graves' hyperthyroidism and ophthalmopathy.

This TCR came from a man between 18 and 29 years old with Graves' ophthalmopathy. Material for sequencing was blood. The chain links TRBV12-3 or TRBV12-4 to TRBJ2-7; possible D gene TRBD1, 6 bases. As DNA, the CDR3 is TGTGCCAGCACCCCCCACGGACAGACCTACGAGCAGTACTTC. It codes for CASTPHGQTYEQYF.